Each of the 18 T cell receptor beta chains below was sequenced from the same sample in a study of blood T cell repertoires in COVID-19. Only in-frame clones appear in the TCRdb table, and some are missing; sequencing was by immunoSEQ multiplex PCR. Of about 200,000 clones listed, around 84% are singletons. The sequencing input was peripheral blood. The receptors come from a man older than 75 with acute or convalescent COVID-19.

The chain links TRBV6-6 to TRBJ1-1; D is unresolved. The germline CDR1 and CDR2 sequences are MNHNY and SVGAGI (reference sequence). The CDR3 sequence is 14 residues long. V was shortened by 0 bases and J by 6 bases, with 11 bases between the two germline ends. CDR3 in amino acids: CASSYSTVSAEAFF. The CDR3 DNA reads as TGTGCCAGCAGTTACTCCACAGTCTCGGCTGAAGCTTTCTTT.

The gene calls are TRBV3-1 (or the pseudogene TRBV3-2) and TRBJ2-2; no firm D call. Trimming left V 0 bases short and J 6 bases short, with 11 bases between. From germline, CDR1 is LGHDT and CDR2 YNNKEL (reference sequence). There are 15 residues in the CDR3. The CDR3 sequence is CASSQDLVSPGELFF. The CDR3 DNA sequence: TGTGCCAGCAGCCAAGATCTCGTCTCTCCCGGGGAGCTGTTTTTT.

V gene TRBV30 combines with J gene TRBJ2-3, with TRBD2 matching 8 bases. V dropped 7 bases and J dropped 2; count of bases not matched to a gene: 5. CDR3 length: 13 amino acids. The germline gives CDR1 GTSNPN, CDR2 SVGIG (reference sequence). As DNA, the CDR3 is TGTGCCTTTGCGGGAGGCGTCACAGATACGCAGTATTTT. Translating gives CAFAGGVTDTQYF.

The chain uses TRBV18 and TRBJ1-3, with 7 bases aligning to TRBD1. This CDR3 has 16 residues. Per the germline V gene, CDR1 is KGHSH and CDR2 is LQKENI. V gave up 6 bases and J gave up 2 bases; unmatched junction bases: 10. CDR3 in amino acids: CASSQTGLRTGNTIYF. CDR3 bases: TGTGCCAGCTCCCAGACAGGGCTGAGGACTGGAAACACCATATATTTT.

This sequence joins TRBV11-2 and TRBJ1-1; no definite D call. This CDR3 region has 17 residues. Trimming cost V 1 base and J 1 base, with 16 bases left between them. The germline V gene encodes CDR1 SGHAT and CDR2 FQNNGV. Here the CDR3 reads CASSLAPGLTRNTEAFF. CDR3 bases: TGTGCCAGCAGCTTAGCCCCCGGACTGACCCGGAACACTGAAGCTTTCTTT.

The chain uses TRBV28 and TRBJ1-1, with D unresolved. The CDR3 is 14 residues long. V lost 5 bases, J lost 0 bases, and 10 bases lay in between. Germline loops: CDR1 MDHEN, CDR2 SYDVKM. The CDR3 here is CASSATPVNTEAFF. CDR3 sequence (DNA): TGTGCCAGCAGTGCAACCCCAGTGAACACTGAAGCTTTCTTT.

This sequence joins TRBV10-1 and TRBJ1-2, with D uncertain. This CDR3 spans 19 amino acids. The V gene lost 2 bases and the J gene lost 0 bases, with 22 bases spanning the gap. Germline V gives CDR1 WNHNN, CDR2 SYGVQD (reference sequence). CDR3: CASSEGTFLKLWANYGYTF. DNA for the CDR3: TGCGCCAGCAGTGAGGGTACCTTTCTAAAACTATGGGCTAACTATGGCTACACCTTC.

This rearrangement joins TRBV6-2 or TRBV6-3 to TRBJ1-2; 8 bases match TRBD1. After removal of 5 bases from V and 1 base from J, the junction contained 6 bases not matched to a gene. The CDR3 has 15 amino acids. Germline V gene data show CDR1 as MNHEY and CDR2 as SVGEGT. CDR3 sequence reads: CASSRPGQGNYGYTF. The CDR3 coding sequence is TGTGCCAGCAGTAGACCCGGACAGGGTAACTATGGCTACACCTTC.

Here the CDR3 DNA reads TGTGCCAGCAGCCCAGTATGGGGCGGAGCCTACAATGAGCAGTTCTTC. Protein sequence: CASSPVWGGAYNEQFF. V gene TRBV14 combines with J gene TRBJ2-1; D might be TRBD1 (5 bases). The CDR3 has 16 residues. Trimming stripped 4 bases from V and 2 bases from J, with 15 bases between. Germline CDR1 is SGHDN and CDR2 is FVKESK.

This clone was found a few times. The chain links TRBV6-5 to TRBJ2-7, with 8 bases lining up with TRBD1. In germline, CDR1 is MNHEY, CDR2 SVGAGI. V dropped 6 bases and J dropped 5; count of bases not matched to a gene: 12. There are 15 residues in the CDR3. The CDR3 DNA follows: TGTGCCAGCAGGCCAACCGGGACAGGCAACAACGAGCAGTACGTC. It translates to CASRPTGTGNNEQYV.

The J gene is TRBJ2-3, the V gene TRBV28, with 10 bases aligning to TRBD1. V lost 3 bases, J lost 4 bases, and 4 bases stayed unmatched. The CDR3 runs to 15 residues. Per germline, CDR1 MDHEN and CDR2 SYDVKM. The CDR3 DNA reads TGTGCCAGCAGTTTGGCCGGGACAGGGGCAGATACGCAGTATTTT. This translates into CASSLAGTGADTQYF. Using reference TRBV28 and TRBJ2-3 for the parts outside the CDR3, the full variable domain is DVKVTQSSRYLVKRTGEKVFLECVQDMDHENMFWYRQDPGLGLRLIYFSYDVKMKEKGDIPEGYSVSREKKERFSLILESASTNQTSMYLCASSLAGTGADTQYFGPGTRLTVL.

This clone was picked up one time. This chain links TRBV9 with TRBJ2-7, with 10 bases identical to TRBD1. This CDR3 is 15 amino acids long. With V trimmed by 3 bases and J by 3 bases, 6 bases remained unmatched. In germline, CDR1 is SGDLS, CDR2 YYNGEE. For the CDR3, the DNA is TGTGCCAGCAGCGCCGGGGACAGGGGCAACTACGAGCAGTACTTC. This codes for CASSAGDRGNYEQYF.

With regard to this clone: Being one base from a much bigger clone, this may be a read error. The rearrangement uses TRBV9 and TRBJ2-5, with D perhaps matching TRBD2 (6 bases). There are 15 residues in the CDR3. CDR1 is SGDLS and CDR2 is YYNGEE in the germline V gene. The V and J ends lost 1 base and 5 bases respectively, with 15 bases between them. The CDR3 DNA sequence: TGTGCCAGCAGCGTATTTGGGGGGACGGGGGAGACCCAGTACTTC. Protein product: CASSVFGGTGETQYF.

The chain couples TRBV9 to TRBJ2-1, with 8 bases lining up with TRBD1. This CDR3 is 14 amino acids long. J was trimmed by 8 bases and V by 6 bases; bases with no gene match: 10. CDR1 is SGDLS and CDR2 is YYNGEE in the germline V gene. The CDR3 sequence: CASTLDRGPDEQFF. In DNA form, the CDR3 reads TGTGCCAGCACCCTCGACAGGGGTCCAGATGAGCAGTTCTTC. The entire variable domain, with the rest obtained from reference TRBV9 and TRBJ2-1, is as follows: DSGVTQTPKHLITATGQRVTLRCSPRSGDLSVYWYQQSLDQGLQFLIQYYNGEERAKGNILERFSAQQFPDLHSELNLSSLELGDSALYFCASTLDRGPDEQFFGPGTRLTVL.

The genes are TRBV6-6 and TRBJ2-3, with a possible D match to TRBD2 (6 bases). The CDR3 totals 16 residues. Trimming stripped 0 bases from V and 0 bases from J, with 10 bases between. Per germline, CDR1 MNHNY and CDR2 SVGAGI (reference sequence). CDR3 amino acids: CASSYSISGSTDTQYF. The CDR3 DNA reads as TGTGCCAGCAGTTACTCGATTAGCGGAAGCACAGATACGCAGTATTTT.

The chain links TRBV27 to TRBJ2-3; 10 nucleotides align to TRBD2. With 6 bases clipped from V and 0 bases from J, the junction kept 0 bases outside the gene matches. Germline CDR1 is MNHEY and CDR2 is SMNVEV (reference sequence). There are 14 residues in the CDR3. As DNA, the CDR3 is TGTGCCAGCAGGACTAGCGGGAGCACAGATACGCAGTATTTT. This translates into CASRTSGSTDTQYF.

V and J are TRBV18 and TRBJ2-2, with 7 positions matching TRBD1. The V gene end was trimmed by 0 bases and the J gene end by 1 base; junction bases not matched to a gene: 2. The length of the CDR3 is 16 residues. The germline gives CDR1 KGHSH, CDR2 LQKENI. CDR3 sequence: CASSPPAGGNTGELFF. The CDR3 bases are TGTGCCAGCTCACCACCCGCAGGGGGGAACACCGGGGAGCTGTTTTTT.

With respect to this clone: Within the sample, other DNA sequences also encode this same CDR3. The chain couples TRBV12-3 or TRBV12-4 to TRBJ2-1; D is uncertain. This CDR3 comprises 11 residues. The V end was cut by 6 bases, the J end by 4 bases, with 4 bases between. The CDR3 here is CASSSYNEQFF. The CDR3 DNA sequence: TGTGCCAGCAGCTCTTACAATGAGCAGTTCTTC.